This T cell receptor (beta chain) was observed in a study of human versus mouse CDR3 diversity and MHC coevolution. Turning to the study itself: immunoSEQ was reported to reach one in 200,000 T cells sensitivity. Each sample yielded about 0.6 x 10^7 to 1.6 x 10^7 valid reads. Whole-study findings and limits: Clonal inequality was lowest in two of the three human donors.

Germline CDR1 reads MGHRA; CDR2 reads YSYEKL. The V end lost 4 bases, the J end lost 0 bases, and 15 bases lay between the germline ends. The CDR3 covers 17 residues. The method was immunoSEQ multiplex PCR; TCRdb's version includes in-frame clones alone and lacks a portion of them. The sample contains 50,000 to 65,000 clones, 94% of which appear only once. Sorting isolated naive CD4 T cells lacking CD45RO and expressing CD62L. To note about this clone: What it binds is unknown.

This clonotype was sampled from a person in their 60s in good health. Sequencing was done on a sample of naive CD4+ T cells from blood. As to subset: CD45RO-negative CD62L-positive naive CD4 T cells. The chain has TRBV4-1 and TRBJ1-4; D ambiguous. The CDR3 region has the DNA TGCGCCAGCAGCCCAGTTGGGAGGCTTACAACTAATGAAAAACTGTTTTTT. It specifies CASSPVGRLTTNEKLFF.